This passage covers 2 T cell receptor beta chains from one sample sequenced in a study of blood T cell repertoires in COVID-19. This table comes from immunoSEQ multiplex PCR, and its TCRdb copy is limited to in-frame clones, with some not included. This sample has under 500,000 clones, with 87% found just once. Input material: PBMCs or T cells enriched from blood (not recorded which). These receptors were taken from a woman between 18 and 30 years old with acute COVID-19.

The rearrangement links TRBV7-9 to TRBJ2-7, with D possibly TRBD2 on 5 matching bases. The CDR3 has 15 residues. Germline assignment: CDR1 SEHNR and CDR2 FQNEAQ (reference sequence). The germline V and J ends were trimmed by 5 bases and 2 bases, with 16 bases remaining between them. The CDR3 DNA reads TGTGCCAGCAGCCCACCCGCGTGGGAGACCTACGAGCAGTACTTC. This translates into CASSPPAWETYEQYF. The whole variable domain, remainder taken from reference TRBV7-9 and TRBJ2-7, is DTGVSQNPRHKITKRGQNVTFRCDPISEHNRLYWYRQTLGQGPEFLTYFQNEAQLEKSRLLSDRFSAERPKGSFSTLEIQRTEQGDSAMYLCASSPPAWETYEQYFGPGTRLTVT.

The rearrangement joins TRBV7-3 to TRBJ1-1; 10 nucleotides agree with TRBD1. J lost 0 bases, V lost 5 bases, and 9 bases had no gene match. In germline, CDR1 is SGHTA, CDR2 FQGTGA. CDR3 size: 17 residues. The CDR3 loop is CASSLGTGAGMNTEAFF. CDR3 nucleotide sequence: TGTGCCAGCAGCCTGGGGACAGGGGCTGGCATGAACACTGAAGCTTTCTTT.